The 21 T cell receptor beta chains presented below share a single source sample, sequenced in a study of cytomegalovirus exposure and HLA in healthy donors. The PCR employed 60 Vbeta primers together with 13 Jbeta primers. Assay used: immunoSEQ multiplex PCR; TCRdb lists only in-frame clones, some missing. The table includes about 190,000 clones, more than 65% detected once. The sequenced sample consisted of PBMCs. These TCRs come from a man between 45 and 60 years old in good health and CMV-seronegative.

J is TRBJ2-5 and V is TRBV6-1; 7 nucleotides line up with TRBD1. Germline lookup yields CDR1 MNHNS and CDR2 SASEGT. This CDR3 has 14 amino acids. V lost 11 bases and J lost 3; bases outside the gene matches: 12. CDR3 in amino acids: CALSDRLGEETQYF. The CDR3 DNA reads TGTGCCTTATCGGACAGGCTAGGGGAAGAGACCCAGTACTTC.

The V and J genes are TRBV27 and TRBJ1-6; D gene ambiguous. V lost 8 bases, J lost 2 bases, and 13 bases lay in between. Germline CDR1 MNHEY, CDR2 SMNVEV (reference sequence). The CDR3 has 15 amino acids. DNA of the CDR3: TGTGCCAGCTCGGAGTGGGGAGCCTATAATTCACCCCTCCACTTT. It encodes CASSEWGAYNSPLHF.

The J gene is TRBJ2-1, the V gene TRBV30, with a possible D match to TRBD2 (7 bases). Between the trimmed V and J ends, which lost 2 bases and 7 bases, there was a span of 12 bases. Germline V gene sequence: CDR1 GTSNPN, CDR2 SVGIG (reference sequence). The CDR3 consists of 13 residues. CDR3: CAWSSGGPNEQFF. The CDR3 DNA sequence: TGTGCCTGGAGTTCGGGGGGCCCAAATGAGCAGTTCTTC. The full variable domain, completed using reference TRBV30 and TRBJ2-1, is SQTIHQWPATLVQPVGSPLSLECTVEGTSNPNLYWYRQAAGRGLQLLFYSVGIGQISSEVPQNLSASRPQDRQFILSSKKLLLSDSGFYLCAWSSGGPNEQFFGPGTRLTVL.

Points on this clone: The sample has other DNA sequences that encode this CDR3 too. The chain carries TRBV10-1 and TRBJ2-7; D ambiguous. Germline lookup yields CDR1 WNHNN and CDR2 SYGVQD (reference sequence). Trimming removed 2 bases from V and 2 bases from J, with 7 bases in between. The CDR3 is 13 amino acids. This chain's CDR3 is CASSERVTYEQYF. As DNA, the CDR3 is TGCGCCAGCAGTGAGAGAGTAACCTACGAGCAGTACTTC.

J is TRBJ2-7 and V is TRBV5-5; no firm D call. The CDR3 covers 15 residues. Trimming removed 0 bases from V and 0 bases from J, with 10 bases in between. Germline CDR1 is SGHKS and CDR2 is YYEKEE (reference sequence). The CDR3 is CASSLVWLNSYEQYF. The CDR3 nucleotides are TGTGCCAGCAGCTTGGTTTGGCTTAACTCCTACGAGCAGTACTTC.

The count of this clone is one. The chain has TRBV7-6 and TRBJ2-1; a possible D gene is TRBD2 (6 bases). V was trimmed by 3 bases and J by 9 bases, leaving 9 bases between them. CDR1 and CDR2 (germline): SGHVS, FNYEAQ. This CDR3 spans 12 amino acids. This chain's CDR3 is CASSLGGGEQFF. CDR3 DNA sequence: TGTGCCAGCAGCTTGGGGGGAGGTGAGCAGTTCTTC. Combining the CDR3 with reference TRBV7-6 and TRBJ2-1 gives the whole variable domain GAGVSQSPRYKVTKRGQDVALRCDPISGHVSLYWYRQALGQGPEFLTYFNYEAQQDKSGLPNDRFSAERPEGSISTLTIQRTEQRDSAMYRCASSLGGGEQFFGPGTRLTVL.

V usage is TRBV19 and J usage is TRBJ2-7; 7 bases are shared with TRBD1. The germline V gene encodes CDR1 LNHDA and CDR2 SQIVND (reference sequence). CDR3 length: 13 residues. With V trimmed by 5 bases and J by 5 bases, 6 bases remained unmatched. This CDR3 reads CASSAGQVHEQYF. Here the CDR3 DNA reads TGTGCCAGTAGTGCTGGACAGGTACACGAGCAGTACTTC.

This clone came up once. The chain is built from TRBV7-8 and TRBJ2-1; 10 nucleotides line up with TRBD2. J gave up 7 bases and V 4 bases, and 10 bases lay outside the gene matches. This CDR3 spans 16 amino acids. In germline, CDR1 is SGHVS, CDR2 FQNEAQ. CDR3 coding DNA: TGTGCCAGCAGCTCCGTACCGGGACTAGCGCTGAATGAGCAGTTCTTC. Its protein is CASSSVPGLALNEQFF.

The chain combines TRBV18 with TRBJ1-1; TRBD1 aligns across 7 bases. Looked up from germline, CDR1 is KGHSH and CDR2 is LQKENI. The CDR3 runs to 14 residues. The trim removed 4 bases at V and 2 bases at J, leaving 4 bases unmatched. The CDR3 protein is CASSQGQPNTEAFF. For the CDR3, the DNA is TGTGCCAGCTCACAGGGACAGCCCAACACTGAAGCTTTCTTT.

CDR3 coding DNA: TGTGCCAGCAGTTACCAGGACAGGGGGCGAGAAAAACTGTTTTTT. Amino acid sequence: CASSYQDRGREKLFF. The chain employs TRBV6-5 and TRBJ1-4, with TRBD1 matching over 11 bases. The CDR3 totals 15 residues. Trimming at V came to 2 bases and at J to 8 bases, leaving 4 bases not matched to a gene. The germline gives CDR1 MNHEY, CDR2 SVGAGI.

The genes are TRBV19 and TRBJ2-1, with D possibly matching TRBD2 (5 bases). The germline V and J ends were trimmed by 5 bases and 0 bases, with 11 bases remaining between them. The CDR3 loop spans 15 amino acids. The germline V gene encodes CDR1 LNHDA and CDR2 SQIVND (reference sequence). CDR3 protein: CASSRDTFSYNEQFF. CDR3 coding DNA: TGTGCCAGTAGTCGGGATACTTTCTCCTACAATGAGCAGTTCTTC.

This chain uses TRBV5-8 with TRBJ2-3; 7 bases fit TRBD2. This CDR3 region has 13 residues. V trimming: 4 bases; J trimming: 5 bases; junction bases outside the gene matches: 4. Per the germline V gene, CDR1 is SGHTS and CDR2 is YDEGEE. The CDR3 nucleotides are TGTGCCAGCAGCGGGGGGACTAAAGATACGCAGTATTTT. Its protein product is CASSGGTKDTQYF.

The chain links TRBV27 to TRBJ2-7, with 7 positions matching TRBD2. Trimming cost V 4 bases and J 6 bases; bases outside gene matches: 6. CDR1 is MNHEY, CDR2 SMNVEV, per germline (reference sequence). CDR3 length: 13 residues. In DNA form, the CDR3 reads TGTGCCAGCAGTTCCGGGACTAACCGCGAGCAGTACTTC. It translates to CASSSGTNREQYF.

The chain carries TRBV15 and TRBJ2-3; 7 bases line up with TRBD2. Germline CDR1 and CDR2: LNHNV and YYDKDF (reference sequence). The CDR3 spans 14 residues. V was pared by 6 bases and J by 2 bases, with 5 bases of the junction left unmatched. CDR3 amino acids: CATRERGDTDTQYF. CDR3 sequence (DNA): TGTGCCACCAGGGAACGGGGGGACACAGATACGCAGTATTTT.

In this sample, this clone turned up a few times. V is TRBV5-8 and J is TRBJ2-5, with 7 bases that match TRBD2. The V and J ends lost 0 bases and 5 bases, in that order; junction bases with no gene match: 10. The CDR3 is 16 amino acids. Germline loops: CDR1 SGHTS, CDR2 YDEGEE. This CDR3 reads CASSLGAGGIGETQYF. The CDR3 DNA is TGTGCCAGCAGCTTGGGTGCCGGGGGGATAGGTGAGACCCAGTACTTC. The variable domain in full, with the rest retrieved from reference TRBV5-8 and TRBJ2-5, is EAGVTQSPTHLIKTRGQQATLRCSPISGHTSVYWYQQALGLGLQFLLWYDEGEERNRGNFPPRFSGRQFPNYSSELNVNALELEDSALYLCASSLGAGGIGETQYFGPGTRLLVL.

This chain links TRBV7-9 with TRBJ1-2; D is unresolved. CDR1 and CDR2 from the germline V gene are SEHNR and FQNEAQ (reference sequence). Between the trimmed V and J ends, which lost 1 base and 3 bases, there was a span of 3 bases. This CDR3 has 12 residues. The CDR3 region has the DNA TGTGCCAGCAGCTTAGGCGACTATGGCTACACCTTC. Residues: CASSLGDYGYTF.

The chain uses TRBV5-6 and TRBJ1-4, with TRBD1 identical over 9 bases. This CDR3 comprises 16 residues. Germline V gene lookup returns CDR1 SGHDT and CDR2 YYEEEE. The V gene end was trimmed by 5 bases and the J gene end by 1 base; junction bases not matched to a gene: 6. The chain's CDR3 is CASRKTGGGTNEKLFF. The CDR3 bases are TGTGCCAGCAGGAAGACAGGGGGAGGAACTAATGAAAAACTGTTTTTT.

The V and J genes are TRBV4-3 and TRBJ2-1, with a tentative D call TRBD1 (6 bases). The V end was cut by 4 bases, the J end by 0 bases, with 13 bases between. The CDR3 loop spans 16 amino acids. Germline CDR1 is LGHNA and CDR2 is YSLEER. The DNA for the CDR3 is TGCGCCAGCAGCCGAAATACAGGGAGCTCCTACAATGAGCAGTTCTTC. Encoded protein: CASSRNTGSSYNEQFF.

CDR3 in amino acids: CASSPPLTVTNTEAFF. CDR3 DNA: TGTGCCAGCTCACCACCCCTGACAGTCACGAACACTGAAGCTTTCTTT. The rearrangement links TRBV18 to TRBJ1-1, with D possibly matching TRBD1 (5 bases). Germline V gene lookup returns CDR1 KGHSH and CDR2 LQKENI. Trimming left V 0 bases short and J 1 base short, with 12 bases between. The CDR3 spans 16 residues.

This clone was recorded once. The CDR3 here is CASSLGIAGAYEQYF. Written as DNA, the CDR3 is TGTGCCAGCAGCTTAGGAATAGCGGGGGCCTACGAGCAGTACTTC. This sequence joins TRBV13 and TRBJ2-7, with TRBD2 matching over 9 bases. The CDR3 length is 15 residues. V was clipped by 0 bases and J by 2 bases; unmatched bases: 2. The germline CDR1 and CDR2 sequences are PRHDT and FYEKMQ (reference sequence).

The chain links TRBV6-1 to TRBJ1-5, with D tentatively TRBD1 (6 bases). V was cut by 9 bases and J by 6 bases, with 15 bases left in between. The germline V gene has CDR1 MNHNS and CDR2 SASEGT. CDR3 length: 13 amino acids. CDR3 sequence (DNA): TGTGCCAGTGTACAGGGCGCGGCTCAGCCCCAGCATTTT. It yields the protein CASVQGAAQPQHF.